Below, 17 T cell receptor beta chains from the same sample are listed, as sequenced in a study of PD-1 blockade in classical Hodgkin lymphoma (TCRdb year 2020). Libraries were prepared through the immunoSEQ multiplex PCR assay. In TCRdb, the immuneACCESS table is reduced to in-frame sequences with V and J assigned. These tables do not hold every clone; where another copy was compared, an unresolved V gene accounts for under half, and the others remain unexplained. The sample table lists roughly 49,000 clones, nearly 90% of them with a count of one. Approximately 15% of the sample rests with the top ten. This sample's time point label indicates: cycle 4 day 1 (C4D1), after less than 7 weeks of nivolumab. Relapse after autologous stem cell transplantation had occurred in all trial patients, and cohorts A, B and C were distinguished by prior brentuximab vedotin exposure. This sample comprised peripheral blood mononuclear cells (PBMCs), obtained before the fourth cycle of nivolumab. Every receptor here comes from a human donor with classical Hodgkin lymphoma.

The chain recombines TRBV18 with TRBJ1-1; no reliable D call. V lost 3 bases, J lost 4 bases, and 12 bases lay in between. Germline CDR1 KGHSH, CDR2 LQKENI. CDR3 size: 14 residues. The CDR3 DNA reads TGTGCCAGCTCACCCCTGAGGGCGGGCACTGAAGCTTTCTTT. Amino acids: CASSPLRAGTEAFF.

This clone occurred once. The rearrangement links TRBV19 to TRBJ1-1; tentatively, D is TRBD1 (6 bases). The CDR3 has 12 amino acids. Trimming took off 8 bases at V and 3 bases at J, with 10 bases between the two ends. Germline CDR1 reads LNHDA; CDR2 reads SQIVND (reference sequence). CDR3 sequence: CASGRGDTEAFF. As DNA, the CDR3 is TGTGCCAGTGGGAGGGGGGACACTGAAGCTTTCTTT.

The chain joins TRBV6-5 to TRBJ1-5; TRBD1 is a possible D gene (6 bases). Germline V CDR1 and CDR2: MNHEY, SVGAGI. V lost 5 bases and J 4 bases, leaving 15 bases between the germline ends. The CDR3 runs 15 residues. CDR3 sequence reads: CASSQGTRPNQPQHF. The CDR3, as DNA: TGTGCCAGCAGTCAGGGGACACGACCGAATCAGCCCCAGCATTTT.

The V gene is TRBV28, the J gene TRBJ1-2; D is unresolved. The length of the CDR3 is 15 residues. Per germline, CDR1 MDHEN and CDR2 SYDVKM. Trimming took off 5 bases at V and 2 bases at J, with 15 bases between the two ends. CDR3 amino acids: CASSPPLISNYGYTF. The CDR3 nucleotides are TGTGCCAGCAGTCCCCCTCTTATATCAAACTATGGCTACACCTTC.

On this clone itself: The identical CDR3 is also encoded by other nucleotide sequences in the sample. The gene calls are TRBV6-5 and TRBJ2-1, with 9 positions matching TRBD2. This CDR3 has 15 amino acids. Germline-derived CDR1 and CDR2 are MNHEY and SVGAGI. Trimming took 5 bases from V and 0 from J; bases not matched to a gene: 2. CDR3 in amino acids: CASSNSGSSYNEQFF. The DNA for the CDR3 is TGTGCCAGCAGTAATAGCGGGAGCTCCTACAATGAGCAGTTCTTC.

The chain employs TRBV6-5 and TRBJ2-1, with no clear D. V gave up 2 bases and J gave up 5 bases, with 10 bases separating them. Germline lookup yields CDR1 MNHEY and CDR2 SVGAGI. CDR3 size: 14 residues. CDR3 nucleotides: TGTGCCAGCAGTTACAGTCGTCGAGACAATGAGCAGTTCTTC. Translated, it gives CASSYSRRDNEQFF.

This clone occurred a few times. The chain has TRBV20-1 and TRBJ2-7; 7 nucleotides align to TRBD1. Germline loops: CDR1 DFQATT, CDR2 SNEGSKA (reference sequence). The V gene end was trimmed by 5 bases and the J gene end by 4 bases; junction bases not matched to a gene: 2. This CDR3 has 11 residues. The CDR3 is CSAGTEYEQYF. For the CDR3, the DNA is TGCAGTGCTGGGACAGAATACGAGCAGTACTTC.

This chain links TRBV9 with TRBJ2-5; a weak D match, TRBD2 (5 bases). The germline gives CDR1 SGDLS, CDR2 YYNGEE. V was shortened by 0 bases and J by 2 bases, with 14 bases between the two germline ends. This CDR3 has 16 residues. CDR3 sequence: CASSVGGMGLQETQYF. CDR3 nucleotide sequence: TGTGCCAGCAGCGTAGGAGGGATGGGTCTACAAGAGACCCAGTACTTC.

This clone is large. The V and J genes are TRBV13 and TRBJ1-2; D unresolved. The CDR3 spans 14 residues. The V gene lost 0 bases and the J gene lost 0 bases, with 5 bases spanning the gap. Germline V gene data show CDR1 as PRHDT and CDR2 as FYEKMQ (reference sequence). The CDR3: CASSLGLSNYGYTF. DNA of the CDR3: TGTGCCAGCAGCTTAGGTCTTTCTAACTATGGCTACACCTTC. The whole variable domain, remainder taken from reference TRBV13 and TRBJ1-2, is AAGVIQSPRHLIKEKRETATLKCYPIPRHDTVYWYQQGPGQDPQFLISFYEKMQSDKGSIPDRFSAQQFSDYHSELNMSSLELGDSALYFCASSLGLSNYGYTFGSGTRLTVV.

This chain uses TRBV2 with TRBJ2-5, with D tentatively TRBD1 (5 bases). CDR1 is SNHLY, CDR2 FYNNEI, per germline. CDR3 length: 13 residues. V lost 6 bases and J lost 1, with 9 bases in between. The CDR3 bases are TGTGCCAGCAGCCGCAGGGTCCAAGAGACCCAGTACTTC. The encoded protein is CASSRRVQETQYF.

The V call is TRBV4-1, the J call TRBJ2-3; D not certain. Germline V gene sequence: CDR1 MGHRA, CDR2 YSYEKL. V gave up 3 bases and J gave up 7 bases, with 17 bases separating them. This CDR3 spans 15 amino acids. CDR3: CASSHQTTMGNTQYF. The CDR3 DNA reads TGCGCCAGCAGCCACCAAACCACCATGGGAAATACGCAGTATTTT.

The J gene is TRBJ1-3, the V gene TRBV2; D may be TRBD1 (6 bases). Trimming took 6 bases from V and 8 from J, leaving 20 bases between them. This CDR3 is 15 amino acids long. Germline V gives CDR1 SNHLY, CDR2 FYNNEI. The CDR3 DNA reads TGTGCCAGCAGGATTCTCAGGGGAACAATGGACACCATATATTTT. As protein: CASRILRGTMDTIYF. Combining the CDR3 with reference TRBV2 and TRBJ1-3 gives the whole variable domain EPEVTQTPSHQVTQMGQEVILRCVPISNHLYFYWYRQILGQKVEFLVSFYNNEISEKSEIFDDQFSVERPDGSNFTLKIRSTKLEDSAMYFCASRILRGTMDTIYFGEGSWLTVV.

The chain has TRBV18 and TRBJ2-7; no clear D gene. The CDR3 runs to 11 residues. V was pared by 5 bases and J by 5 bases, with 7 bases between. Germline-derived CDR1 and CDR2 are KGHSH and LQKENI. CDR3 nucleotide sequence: TGTGCCAGCTCAGACCCCCACGAGCAGTACTTC. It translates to CASSDPHEQYF. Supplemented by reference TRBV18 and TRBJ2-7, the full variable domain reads NAGVMQNPRHLVRRRGQEARLRCSPMKGHSHVYWYRQLPEEGLKFMVYLQKENIIDESGMPKERFSAEFPKEGPSILRIQQVVRGDSAAYFCASSDPHEQYFGPGTRLTVT.

CDR3 in DNA: TGTGCCAGCAGTTATCAGGCGGGAGGGTGGGACACCGGGGAGCTGTTTTTT. Encoded protein: CASSYQAGGWDTGELFF. The genes are TRBV28 and TRBJ2-2, with TRBD2 matching 9 bases. Per the germline V gene, CDR1 is MDHEN and CDR2 is SYDVKM. The CDR3 is 17 residues long. The V and J ends lost 4 bases and 3 bases, in that order; junction bases with no gene match: 9.

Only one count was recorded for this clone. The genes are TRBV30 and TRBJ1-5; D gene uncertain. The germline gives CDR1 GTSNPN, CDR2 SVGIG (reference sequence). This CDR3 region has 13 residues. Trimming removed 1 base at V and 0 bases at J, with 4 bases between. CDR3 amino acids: CAWSGDSNQPQHF. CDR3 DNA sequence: TGTGCCTGGAGTGGGGATAGCAATCAGCCCCAGCATTTT.

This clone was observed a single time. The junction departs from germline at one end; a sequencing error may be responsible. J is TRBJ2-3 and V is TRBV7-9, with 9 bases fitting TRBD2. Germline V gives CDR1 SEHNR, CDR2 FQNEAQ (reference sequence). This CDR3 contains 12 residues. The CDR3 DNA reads TGTGCCAGCAGCTTAACCGCGGGAGGGCAACATTTT. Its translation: CASSLTAGGQHF.

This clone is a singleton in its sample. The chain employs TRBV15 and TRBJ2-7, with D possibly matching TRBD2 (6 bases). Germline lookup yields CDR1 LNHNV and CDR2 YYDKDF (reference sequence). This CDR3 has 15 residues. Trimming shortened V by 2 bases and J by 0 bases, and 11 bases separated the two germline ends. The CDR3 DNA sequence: TGTGCCACCAGCAGATACAGCGGGTTCTCCTACGAGCAGTACTTC. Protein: CATSRYSGFSYEQYF.